Described below is a single T cell receptor (beta chain) sequence and its context. Trimming removed 0 bases at V and 8 bases at J, with 11 bases between. The CDR3 spans 14 residues. Germline V gene sequence: CDR1 SGHRS, CDR2 YFSETQ. The sample originates from a study of blood T cell repertoires in COVID-19. Study as a whole: Material from acute and convalescent COVID-19 was sourced from the United States, Italy and Spain. From T cells, B-cell-depleted T cells, or PBMCs came the material, which was cDNA or gDNA.

Original data processing: Using reference gene primer amplification, nucleated cell counts were estimated. Only in-frame clones appear in the TCRdb table, and some are missing; sequencing was by immunoSEQ multiplex PCR. The D gene and trimming were derived from the DNA, and the V and J assignments and clone size from that table. The sample lists about 200,000 clones; just under 85% were seen once. The chain recombines TRBV5-1 with TRBJ1-4, with a weak D call TRBD1 (5 bases). The origin of this receptor is a woman in her forties or fifties with active or convalescent COVID-19. Sequencing input: peripheral blood. The CDR3 loop is CASSLGQTGEKLFF. CDR3 nucleotide sequence: TGCGCCAGCAGCTTGGGGCAAACAGGCGAAAAACTGTTTTTT.